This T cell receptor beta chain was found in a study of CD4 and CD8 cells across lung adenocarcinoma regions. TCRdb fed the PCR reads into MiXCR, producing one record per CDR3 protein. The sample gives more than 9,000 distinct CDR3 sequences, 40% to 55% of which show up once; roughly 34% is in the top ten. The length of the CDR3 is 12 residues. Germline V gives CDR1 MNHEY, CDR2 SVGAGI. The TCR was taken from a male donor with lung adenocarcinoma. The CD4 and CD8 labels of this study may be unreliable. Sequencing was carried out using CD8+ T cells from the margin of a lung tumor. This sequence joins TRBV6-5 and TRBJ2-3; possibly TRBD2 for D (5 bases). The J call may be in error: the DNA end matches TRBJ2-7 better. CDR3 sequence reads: CASSSMGDAQYF. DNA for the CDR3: TGTGCCAGCAGTTCGATGGGAGACGCGCAGTACTTC.